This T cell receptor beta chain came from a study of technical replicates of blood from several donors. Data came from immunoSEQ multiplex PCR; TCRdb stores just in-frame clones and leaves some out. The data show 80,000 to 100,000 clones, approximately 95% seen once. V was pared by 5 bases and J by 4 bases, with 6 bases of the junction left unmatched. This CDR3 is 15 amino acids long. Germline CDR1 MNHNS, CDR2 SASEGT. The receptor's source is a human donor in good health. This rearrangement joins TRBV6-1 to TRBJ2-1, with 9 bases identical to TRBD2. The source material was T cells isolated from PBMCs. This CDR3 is CASSLQRGVYNEQFF. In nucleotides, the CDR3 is TGTGCCAGCAGTCTTCAGCGGGGGGTTTACAATGAGCAGTTCTTC.